The sequence of this T cell receptor beta chain was determined in a study of tumor-infiltrating lymphocytes in primary liver carcinoma. Across the study: Each of the samples returned roughly 3.65 to 7.5 million productive TCRbeta reads (a yield similar across tissue types). Study-wide findings and caveats: Being bulk and unsorted, samples allowed no CD4+ and CD8+ repertoire comparison.

Blood RNA was derived from unsorted whole blood, and germline DNA was extracted too. V lost 10 bases to trimming and J lost 2 bases, with 8 bases between them. This CDR3 region has 11 residues. In germline, CDR1 is SGHDT, CDR2 YYEEEE. There are a few counts of this clonotype. Its antigen is currently unknown. A primer in the constant region served to generate TCR beta cDNA from around 500 ng of total RNA. ARM-PCR was slightly modified, and three nested multiplex PCR rounds with it gave rise to the TCR beta libraries. Investigators reported that the first two PCR rounds, at 10 cycles each, used TRBV1-TRBV30 forward primers with a C-beta reverse primer. TCRdb used MiXCR to reprocess the multiplex PCR reads, holding one entry per CDR3 protein. The sample holds almost 200,000 distinct CDR3 sequences; less than 70% are singletons and the top ten take around 7.1%.

The chain employs TRBV5-6 and TRBJ2-3, with a weak D call TRBD1 (6 bases). The clonotype was recovered from a woman in her sixties with primary liver carcinoma and hepatitis B virus infection. The sequenced material came from peripheral blood. CDR3 DNA: TGTGCCGGGGGCCCCACAGATACGCAGTATTTT. Residues: CAGGPTDTQYF. Looking up the rest from reference TRBV5-6 and TRBJ2-3 gives the full variable domain: DAGVTQSPTHLIKTRGQQVTLRCSPKSGHDTVSWYQQALGQGPQFIFQYYEEEERQRGNFPDRFSGHQFPNYSSELNVNALLLGDSALYLCAGGPTDTQYFGPGTRLTVL.